This T cell receptor beta chain was sequenced in a study of T cell clusters in autoimmune cytopenias. Study outcomes and limitations: Primary autoimmune cytopenia patients appeared to lack physiological T cell clusters present in healthy donors.

TRB was amplified by touch-down multiplex PCR, primer pools A and B combined. TCRdb reanalyzed the multiplex PCR reads and collapses them to one entry per CDR3 protein, without DNA. Reported are approximately 6,400 distinct CDR3 sequences; the ten largest clones contain 15% to 20%. The length of the CDR3 is 13 residues. About 39,000 genome equivalents of blood DNA were amplified for TRB. According to its frequency, this clonotype is medium-sized (0.01 to 0.1%). The antigen remains unidentified. The same specimen was also included in a second study, on T cell repertoires in aging, cancer and after chemotherapy. Per that study: Median generation probability rose over the chemotherapy interval in each cancer cohort, suggesting rebound thymic output.

What was sequenced was peripheral blood. The chain has TRBV12-3 or TRBV12-4 and TRBJ1-6; checking the TCRdb D call of TRBD1 is not possible without DNA. This sequence was found in a human donor in good health. CDR3 residues: CATLLEGGSPLHF.